The T cell receptor beta chain described here comes from a study of early stage breast cancer tumors. The CDR3 totals 15 residues. J gave up 0 bases and V 3 bases, and 4 bases lay outside the gene matches. Germline V CDR1 and CDR2: LNHDA, SQIVND (reference sequence). Study-wide points: Most shared enriched TCRB sequences were commonly generated ones.

The method was immunoSEQ multiplex PCR; TCRdb's version includes in-frame clones alone and lacks a portion of them. The table has tens of thousands of clones, over 75% seen once. Remarks on this clone: Its antigen is not identified.

The chain is built from TRBV19 and TRBJ1-2; 7 positions match TRBD1. Sequencing was carried out using blood. The source of this sequence is a person aged 40 to 50 with breast cancer. The CDR3 DNA follows: TGTGCCAGTAGTATTCAGCAGGGGGCTAACTATGGCTACACCTTC. This gives the protein CASSIQQGANYGYTF.